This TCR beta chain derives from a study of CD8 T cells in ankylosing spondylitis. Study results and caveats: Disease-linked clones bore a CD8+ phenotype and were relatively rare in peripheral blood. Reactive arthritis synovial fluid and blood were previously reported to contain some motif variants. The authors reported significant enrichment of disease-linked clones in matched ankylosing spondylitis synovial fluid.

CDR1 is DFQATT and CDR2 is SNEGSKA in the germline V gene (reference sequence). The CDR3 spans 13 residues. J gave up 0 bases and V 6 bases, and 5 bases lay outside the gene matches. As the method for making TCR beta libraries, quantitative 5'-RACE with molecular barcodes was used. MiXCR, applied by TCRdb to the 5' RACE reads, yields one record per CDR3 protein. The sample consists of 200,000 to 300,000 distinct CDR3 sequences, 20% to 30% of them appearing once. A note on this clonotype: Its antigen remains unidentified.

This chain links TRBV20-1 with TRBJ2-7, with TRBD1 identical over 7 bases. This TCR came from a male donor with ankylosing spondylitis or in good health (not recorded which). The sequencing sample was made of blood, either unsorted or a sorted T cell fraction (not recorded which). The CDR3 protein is CSAPDRFSYEQYF. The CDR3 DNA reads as TGCAGTGCCCCGGACAGGTTCTCCTACGAGCAGTACTTC.